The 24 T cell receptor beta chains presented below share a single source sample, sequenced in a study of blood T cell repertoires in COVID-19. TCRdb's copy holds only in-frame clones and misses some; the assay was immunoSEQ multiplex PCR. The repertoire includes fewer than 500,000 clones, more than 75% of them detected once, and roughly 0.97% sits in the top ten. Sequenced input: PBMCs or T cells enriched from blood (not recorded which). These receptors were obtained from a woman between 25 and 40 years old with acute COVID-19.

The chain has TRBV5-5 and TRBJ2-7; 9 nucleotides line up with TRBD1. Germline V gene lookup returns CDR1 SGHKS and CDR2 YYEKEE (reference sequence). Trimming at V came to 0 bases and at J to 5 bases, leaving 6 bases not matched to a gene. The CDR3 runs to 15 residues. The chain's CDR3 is CASSLVGQGVDEQYF. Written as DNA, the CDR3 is TGTGCCAGCAGCTTGGTGGGACAGGGTGTCGACGAGCAGTACTTC.

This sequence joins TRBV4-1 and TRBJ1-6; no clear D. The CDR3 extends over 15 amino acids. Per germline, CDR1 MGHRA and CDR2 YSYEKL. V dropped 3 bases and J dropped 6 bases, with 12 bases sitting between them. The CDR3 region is CASSHEPLINSPLHF. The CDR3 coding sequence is TGCGCCAGCAGCCACGAGCCACTGATTAATTCACCCCTCCACTTT.

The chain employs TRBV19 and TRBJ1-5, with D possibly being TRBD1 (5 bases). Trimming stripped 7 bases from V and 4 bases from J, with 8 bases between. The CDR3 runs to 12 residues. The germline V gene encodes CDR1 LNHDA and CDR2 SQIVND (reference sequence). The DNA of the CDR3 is TGTGCCAGTAAAACAGGTAATCAGCCCCAGCATTTT. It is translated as CASKTGNQPQHF.

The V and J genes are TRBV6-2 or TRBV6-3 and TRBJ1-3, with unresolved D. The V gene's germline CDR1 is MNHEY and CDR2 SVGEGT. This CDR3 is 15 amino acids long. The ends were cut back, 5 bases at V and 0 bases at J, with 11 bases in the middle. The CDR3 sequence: CASSGGRRSGNTIYF. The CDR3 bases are TGTGCCAGCAGTGGCGGGCGGCGCTCTGGAAACACCATATATTTT.

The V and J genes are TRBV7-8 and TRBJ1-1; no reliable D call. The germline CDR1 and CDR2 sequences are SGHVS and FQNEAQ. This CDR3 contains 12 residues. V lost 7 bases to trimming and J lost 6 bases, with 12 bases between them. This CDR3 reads CASTATVAEAFF. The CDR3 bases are TGTGCCAGCACCGCAACTGTGGCTGAAGCTTTCTTT.

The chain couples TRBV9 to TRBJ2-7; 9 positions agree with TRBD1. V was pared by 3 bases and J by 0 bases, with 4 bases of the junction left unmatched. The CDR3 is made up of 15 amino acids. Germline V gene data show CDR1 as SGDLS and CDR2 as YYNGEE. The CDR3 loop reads CASSEGQGLSYEQYF. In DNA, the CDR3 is TGTGCCAGCAGCGAGGGACAGGGACTCTCCTACGAGCAGTACTTC. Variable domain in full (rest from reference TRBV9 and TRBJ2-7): DSGVTQTPKHLITATGQRVTLRCSPRSGDLSVYWYQQSLDQGLQFLIQYYNGEERAKGNILERFSAQQFPDLHSELNLSSLELGDSALYFCASSEGQGLSYEQYFGPGTRLTVT.

The CDR3 is CASSQQTGGISEAFF. CDR3 DNA: TGTGCCAGCAGCCAACAGACAGGGGGAATTTCTGAAGCTTTCTTT. V and J are TRBV4-2 and TRBJ1-1; 9 positions agree with TRBD1. Looked up from germline, CDR1 is LGHNA and CDR2 is YNFKEQ. Unmatched junction bases numbered 7, after V lost 2 bases and J lost 6 bases. The CDR3 is made up of 15 amino acids.

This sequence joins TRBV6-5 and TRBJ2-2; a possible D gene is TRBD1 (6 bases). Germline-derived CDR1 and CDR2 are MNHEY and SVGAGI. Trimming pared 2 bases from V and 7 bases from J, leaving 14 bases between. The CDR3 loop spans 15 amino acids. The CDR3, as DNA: TGTGCCAGCAGTTACGGGGGCATGAACGTCGGGGAGCTGTTTTTT. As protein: CASSYGGMNVGELFF.

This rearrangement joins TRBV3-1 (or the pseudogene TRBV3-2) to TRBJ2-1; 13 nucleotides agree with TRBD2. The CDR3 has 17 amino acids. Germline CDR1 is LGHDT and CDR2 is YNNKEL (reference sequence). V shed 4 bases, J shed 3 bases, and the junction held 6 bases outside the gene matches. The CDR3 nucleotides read TGTGCCAGCAGCCCCGATGGACTAGCGGGGGACTACAATGAGCAGTTCTTC. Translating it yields CASSPDGLAGDYNEQFF.

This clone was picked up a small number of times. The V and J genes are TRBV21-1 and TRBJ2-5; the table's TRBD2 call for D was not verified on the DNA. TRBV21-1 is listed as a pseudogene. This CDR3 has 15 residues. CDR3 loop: CASRIKGLAGETQYF. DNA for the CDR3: TGTGCCAGCAGAATCAAGGGACTAGCAGGGGAGACCCAGTACTTC.

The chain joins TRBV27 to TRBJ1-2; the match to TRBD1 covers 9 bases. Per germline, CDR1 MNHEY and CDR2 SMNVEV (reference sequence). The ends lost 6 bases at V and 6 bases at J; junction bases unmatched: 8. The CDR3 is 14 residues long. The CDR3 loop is CASRRDRVEDGYTF. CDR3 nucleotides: TGTGCCAGCAGAAGGGACAGGGTCGAGGATGGCTACACCTTC.

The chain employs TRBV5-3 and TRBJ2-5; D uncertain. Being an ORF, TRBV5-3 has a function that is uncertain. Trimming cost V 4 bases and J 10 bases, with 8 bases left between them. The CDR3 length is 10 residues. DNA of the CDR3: TGTGCCAGAAGCGTCACTTTCCAGTACTTC. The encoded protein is CARSVTFQYF.

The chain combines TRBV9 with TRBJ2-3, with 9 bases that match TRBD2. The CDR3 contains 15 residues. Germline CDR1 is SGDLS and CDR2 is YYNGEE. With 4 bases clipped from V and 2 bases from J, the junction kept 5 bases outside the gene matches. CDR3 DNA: TGTGCCAGCAGCCTTAGACTAGCGGTCACAGATACGCAGTATTTT. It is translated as CASSLRLAVTDTQYF. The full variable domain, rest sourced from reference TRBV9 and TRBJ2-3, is DSGVTQTPKHLITATGQRVTLRCSPRSGDLSVYWYQQSLDQGLQFLIQYYNGEERAKGNILERFSAQQFPDLHSELNLSSLELGDSALYFCASSLRLAVTDTQYFGPGTRLTVL.

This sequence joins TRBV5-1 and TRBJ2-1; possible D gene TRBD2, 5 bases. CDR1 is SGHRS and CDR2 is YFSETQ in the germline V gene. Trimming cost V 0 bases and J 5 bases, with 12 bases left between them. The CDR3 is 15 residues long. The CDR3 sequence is CASSLDRGFNNEQFF. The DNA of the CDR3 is TGCGCCAGCAGCTTGGACCGGGGTTTCAACAATGAGCAGTTCTTC.

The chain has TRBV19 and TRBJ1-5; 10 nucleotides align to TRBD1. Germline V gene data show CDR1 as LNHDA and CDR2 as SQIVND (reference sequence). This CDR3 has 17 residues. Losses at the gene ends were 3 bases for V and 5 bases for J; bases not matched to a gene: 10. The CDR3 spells CASSIMIGQGVYQPQHF. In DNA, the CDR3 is TGTGCCAGTAGTATTATGATCGGACAGGGGGTTTATCAGCCCCAGCATTTT.

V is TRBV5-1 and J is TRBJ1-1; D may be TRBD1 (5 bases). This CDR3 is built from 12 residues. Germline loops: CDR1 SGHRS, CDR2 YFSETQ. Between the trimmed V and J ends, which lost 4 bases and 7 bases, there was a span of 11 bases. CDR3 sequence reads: CASSHAGGEAFF. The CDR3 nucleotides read TGCGCCAGCAGCCACGCGGGGGGTGAAGCTTTCTTT.

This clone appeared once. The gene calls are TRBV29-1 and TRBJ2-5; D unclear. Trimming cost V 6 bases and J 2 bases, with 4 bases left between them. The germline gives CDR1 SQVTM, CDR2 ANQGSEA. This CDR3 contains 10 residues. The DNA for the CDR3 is TGCAGCGTGGCTCAAGAGACCCAGTACTTC. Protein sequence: CSVAQETQYF.

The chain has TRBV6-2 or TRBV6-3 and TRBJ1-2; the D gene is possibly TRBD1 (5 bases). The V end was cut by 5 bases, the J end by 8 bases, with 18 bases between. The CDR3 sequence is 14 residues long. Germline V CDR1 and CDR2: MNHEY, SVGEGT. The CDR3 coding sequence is TGTGCCAGCAGTAGAAGAGGAGGGACCGACGGCTACACCTTC. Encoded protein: CASSRRGGTDGYTF.

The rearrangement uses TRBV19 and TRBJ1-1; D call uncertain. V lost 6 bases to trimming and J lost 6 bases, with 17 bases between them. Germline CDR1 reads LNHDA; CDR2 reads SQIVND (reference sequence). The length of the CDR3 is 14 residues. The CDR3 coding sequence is TGTGCCAGTAGACAGAAAGGACTAGTCGCTGAAGCTTTCTTT. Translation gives CASRQKGLVAEAFF.

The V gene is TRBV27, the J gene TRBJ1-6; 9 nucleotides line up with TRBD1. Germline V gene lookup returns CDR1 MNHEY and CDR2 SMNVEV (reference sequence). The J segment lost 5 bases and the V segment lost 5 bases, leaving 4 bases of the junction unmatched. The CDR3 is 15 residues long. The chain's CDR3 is CASSIRTGDNSPLHF. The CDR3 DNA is TGTGCCAGCAGTATACGGACAGGGGATAATTCACCCCTCCACTTT.

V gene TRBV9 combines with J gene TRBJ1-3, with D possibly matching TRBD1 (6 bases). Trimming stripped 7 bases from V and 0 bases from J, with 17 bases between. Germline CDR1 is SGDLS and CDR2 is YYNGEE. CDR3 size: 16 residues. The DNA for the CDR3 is TGTGCCAGCCGTAGGGGGGGCAGCGACTCTGGAAACACCATATATTTT. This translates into CASRRGGSDSGNTIYF.

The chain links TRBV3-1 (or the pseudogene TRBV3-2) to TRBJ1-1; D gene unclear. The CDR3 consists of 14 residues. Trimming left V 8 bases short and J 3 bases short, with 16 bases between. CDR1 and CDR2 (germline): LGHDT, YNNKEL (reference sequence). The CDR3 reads CASVHSHADTEAFF. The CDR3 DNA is TGTGCCAGCGTCCACTCCCATGCGGACACTGAAGCTTTCTTT.

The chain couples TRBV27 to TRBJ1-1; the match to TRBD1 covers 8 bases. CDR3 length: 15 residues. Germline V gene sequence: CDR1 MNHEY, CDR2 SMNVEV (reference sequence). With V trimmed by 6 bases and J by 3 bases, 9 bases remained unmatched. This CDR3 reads CASRADRETDTEAFF. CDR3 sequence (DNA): TGTGCCAGCAGAGCGGACAGGGAAACGGACACTGAAGCTTTCTTT.

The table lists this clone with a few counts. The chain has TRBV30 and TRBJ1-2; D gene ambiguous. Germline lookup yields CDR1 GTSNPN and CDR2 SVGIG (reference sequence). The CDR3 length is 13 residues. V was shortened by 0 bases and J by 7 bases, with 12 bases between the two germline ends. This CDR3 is CAWSVGQGSGYTF. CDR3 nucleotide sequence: TGTGCCTGGAGTGTTGGGCAAGGGAGTGGCTACACCTTC.